A selection of T cell receptor beta chains follows, all from one sample in a study of STAT3 mutations in large granular lymphocyte leukemia. Sequencing used immunoSEQ multiplex PCR; TCRdb keeps in-frame clones, though not all of them. The sample holds around 30,000 clones; more than 75% are singletons and the top ten take approximately 11%. The sequenced sample consisted of peripheral blood mononuclear cells. The source of these receptors is a man in his 60s with T-cell large granular lymphocyte leukemia. Some clones in this sample may be carry-over from other donors' samples. CDR3s include the opening cysteine and the closing phenylalanine or tryptophan. A D gene is named only where the DNA matches it firmly. Expanded clones are given a class, and other clones once, few, many or no size at all.

TRBJ2-3,16,TRBV19,few,TRBD1,CASSPQRRGRTDTQYF,TGTGCCAGTAGTCCACAACGCAGGGGGCGCACAGATACGCAGTATTTT
TRBJ1-3,15,TRBV18,once,.,CASSPPQISGNTIYF,TGTGCCAGCTCACCACCGCAGATCTCTGGAAACACCATATATTTT
TRBJ1-1,13,TRBV5-6,few,TRBD1,CASSGGQGRIGFF,TGTGCCAGCAGCGGGGGACAGGGTAGGATAGGTTTCTTT
TRBJ2-7,14,TRBV7-9,once,.,CASSSLAKSYEQYF,TGTGCCAGCAGCTCGCTAGCGAAGTCCTACGAGCAGTACTTC
TRBJ1-2,17,TRBV7-9,once,.,CASSPLTGAGLAQGYTF,TGTGCCAGCAGCCCACTAACGGGGGCAGGGTTGGCTCAGGGCTACACCTTC
TRBJ2-1,13,TRBV5-8,.,.,CASSPRWGNEQFF,TGTGCCAGCAGCCCTCGATGGGGGAATGAGCAGTTCTTC
TRBJ2-7,16,TRBV9,.,.,CASSEGTGAQGYEQYF,TGTGCCAGCAGCGAGGGGACGGGGGCTCAGGGCTACGAGCAGTACTTC
TRBJ1-2,13,TRBV7-9,.,TRBD1,CASSLGQALSYTF,TGTGCCAGCAGCCTCGGACAGGCCCTGAGCTACACCTTC
TRBJ1-1,13,TRBV7-9,.,.,CASTFWGQSEAFF,TGTGCCAGCACGTTCTGGGGGCAGTCTGAAGCTTTCTTT
TRBJ2-3,15,TRBV7-3,few,.,CASSLTSHRADTQYF,TGTGCCAGCAGCTTAACGAGTCATCGGGCAGATACGCAGTATTTT
TRBJ2-1,17,TRBV27,.,TRBD2,CASSLSGLTSGSPAQFF,TGTGCCAGCAGTTTATCGGGACTGACTAGCGGGAGCCCAGCGCAGTTCTTC
TRBJ2-1,13,TRBV29-1,.,TRBD1,CSARADRADEQFF,TGCAGCGCGAGGGCCGACAGGGCGGATGAGCAGTTCTTC
TRBJ2-6,14,TRBV18,.,TRBD2,CASFQTSGANVLTF,TGTGCCAGCTTTCAGACTAGCGGGGCCAACGTCCTGACTTTC
TRBJ2-6,17,TRBV19,.,.,CASSIGQTISGANVLTF,TGTGCCAGTAGTATAGGACAGACGATCTCTGGGGCCAACGTCCTGACTTTC
TRBJ2-5,15,TRBV6-6,once,TRBD2,CASSYTGGGQETQYF,TGTGCCAGCAGTTACACGGGAGGCGGCCAAGAGACCCAGTACTTC
TRBJ2-1,14,TRBV19,.,TRBD2,CASKGTSGTTEQFF,TGTGCCAGTAAAGGGACTAGCGGAACAACTGAGCAGTTCTTC
TRBJ2-3,17,TRBV4-2,.,TRBD2,CASSQEGLAGRADTQYF,TGTGCCAGCAGCCAAGAGGGACTAGCGGGAAGGGCAGATACGCAGTATTTT
TRBJ1-2,15,TRBV4-3,.,TRBD1,CASSPGTGANYGYTF,TGCGCCAGCAGCCCGGGGACAGGAGCTAACTATGGCTACACCTTC
TRBJ2-2,14,TRBV25-1,once,TRBD1,CASQGQGNTGELFF,TGTGCCAGCCAGGGACAGGGAAACACCGGGGAGCTGTTTTTT
TRBJ1-2,15,TRBV5-6,once,.,CASSFRTVPHYGYTF,TGTGCCAGCAGCTTTAGGACAGTCCCCCACTATGGCTACACCTTC
TRBJ2-1,16,TRBV19,.,TRBD2,CASSSSGTEDRNEQFF,TGTGCCAGTAGTTCTAGCGGGACTGAGGATCGCAATGAGCAGTTCTTC
TRBJ2-7,17,TRBV6-1,.,.,CASSGNTGTDDSYEQYF,TGTGCCAGCAGTGGCAATACCGGGACGGATGATTCCTACGAGCAGTACTTC
TRBJ2-7,15,TRBV7-2,.,TRBD2,CASSPSGRGSYEQYF,TGTGCCAGCAGCCCTAGCGGGAGGGGCTCCTACGAGCAGTACTTC
TRBJ2-7,16,TRBV10-2,.,.,CASSEPLTAPTYEQYF,TGCGCCAGCAGTGAGCCCCTCACGGCCCCTACCTACGAGCAGTACTTC
TRBJ1-5,15,TRBV5-1,once,TRBD1,CASSRGTGENQPQHF,TGCGCCAGCAGCCGAGGGACAGGGGAGAATCAGCCCCAGCATTTT
TRBJ2-7,17,TRBV7-2,.,TRBD2,CASSLGLAGEGTYEQYF,TGTGCCAGCAGCCTGGGACTAGCGGGGGAGGGCACCTACGAGCAGTACTTC
TRBJ2-7,17,TRBV4-3,.,TRBD2,CASSPSWTSGNYYEQYF,TGCGCCAGCAGCCCTTCCTGGACTAGCGGGAATTACTACGAGCAGTACTTC
TRBJ2-1,14,TRBV9,.,.,CASSGGGAYNEQFF,TGTGCCAGCAGCGGGGGCGGGGCATACAATGAGCAGTTCTTC
TRBJ2-3,15,TRBV5-4,.,TRBD1,CASRPGTESTDTQYF,TGTGCCAGCAGGCCCGGGACAGAGAGCACAGATACGCAGTATTTT
TRBJ2-7,13,TRBV5-1,.,.,CASSLWIGDEQYF,TGCGCCAGCAGCTTGTGGATAGGCGACGAGCAGTACTTC
TRBJ1-3,17,TRBV5-8,.,TRBD1,CASSLVGRGASGNTIYF,TGTGCCAGCAGCTTGGTGGGCAGGGGGGCCTCTGGAAACACCATATATTTT
TRBJ1-2,13,TRBV6-5,.,.,CASTPGHDYGYTF,TGTGCCAGCACCCCAGGGCACGACTATGGCTACACCTTC
TRBJ2-5,11,TRBV7-9,.,.,CASSLQETQYF,TGTGCCAGCAGCTTGCAAGAGACCCAGTACTTC
TRBJ1-5,14,TRBV30,.,TRBD1,CAWGDRRLDQPQHF,TGTGCCTGGGGGGACAGGCGCCTGGATCAGCCCCAGCATTTT
TRBJ1-4,14,TRBV5-4,.,.,CASSPGQYQEKLFF,TGTGCCAGCAGCCCTGGACAGTACCAAGAAAAACTGTTTTTT
TRBJ1-2,15,TRBV6-6,.,.,CASSYSAGANYGYTF,TGTGCCAGCAGTTACTCGGCAGGGGCAAACTATGGCTACACCTTC
TRBJ2-7,14,TRBV18,.,.,CASSPPSTVREQYF,TGTGCCAGCTCACCACCGTCGACAGTTCGCGAGCAGTACTTC
TRBJ2-3,14,TRBV5-1,.,.,CASSLARGGETQYF,TGCGCCAGCAGCTTGGCCAGGGGGGGGGAAACGCAGTATTTT
TRBJ2-7,15,TRBV5-1,.,.,CASSLEAGSSYEQYF,TGCGCCAGCAGCTTGGAGGCGGGGAGCTCCTACGAGCAGTACTTC
TRBJ2-5,14,TRBV6-5,.,.,CASSRGLGRETQYF,TGTGCCAGCAGCAGGGGACTGGGCAGGGAGACCCAGTACTTC
TRBJ2-7,11,TRBV6-1,.,.,CASSASLEQYF,TGTGCCAGCAGCGCCTCCCTCGAGCAGTACTTC